Below are 13 T cell receptor beta chains sequenced from a single sample in a study of T cells after yellow fever vaccination. Using its own MiXCR run on the 5' RACE reads, TCRdb lists one record per CDR3 protein. The sample consists of 70,000 or so distinct CDR3 sequences, 4.5% to 7.5% of them appearing once. The material sequenced was CD4+ T cells sorted from PBMCs, taken more than 13 days after the first yellow fever vaccination. These receptors were taken from a man aged 18-30 years who received the YFV17D yellow fever vaccine.

In this sample, this clonotype turned up many times. This sequence joins TRBV28 and TRBJ2-7; a weak D match, TRBD2 (6 bases). CDR1 is MDHEN, CDR2 SYDVKM, per germline. The CDR3 extends over 14 amino acids. V gave up 3 bases and J gave up 7 bases, with 16 bases separating them. The DNA of the CDR3 is TGTGCCAGCAGTTTGAGCGCACAGGCGGGAGAGCAGTACGTC. It translates to CASSLSAQAGEQYV.

This clonotype was detected many times. The chain recombines TRBV7-9 with TRBJ2-5; 9 bases line up with TRBD2. Trimming removed 5 bases from V and 5 bases from J; junction bases left unmatched: 9. The CDR3 is made up of 15 amino acids. Germline V gene lookup returns CDR1 SEHNR and CDR2 FQNEAQ (reference sequence). CDR3 nucleotides: TGTGCCAGCAGCAACTCCGGGACTAGCAGGGAGACCCAGTACTTC. Residues: CASSNSGTSRETQYF.

This clonotype appeared many times. The rearrangement joins TRBV7-9 to TRBJ2-5; TRBD1 or TRBD2 may be the D gene (6 bases each). The V gene's germline CDR1 is SEHNR and CDR2 FQNEAQ (reference sequence). V shed 7 bases and J shed 4 bases, with 13 bases lying between them. The CDR3 is made up of 13 amino acids. CDR3 amino acids: CASIRGLGETQYF. CDR3 nucleotide sequence: TGTGCCAGCATTCGGGGGCTAGGAGAGACCCAGTACTTC.

This clonotype has ten or more counts. This rearrangement joins TRBV3-1 to TRBJ2-1, with a tentative D call TRBD2 (6 bases). Germline assignment: CDR1 LGHDT and CDR2 YNNKEL (reference sequence). This CDR3 has 14 residues. Trimming took 5 bases from V and 5 from J, leaving 13 bases between them. The CDR3 DNA follows: TGTGCCAGCAGCTACCGGGGGAACCACAATGAGCAGTTCTTC. Amino acids: CASSYRGNHNEQFF.

As regards this clonotype: Since a much larger clone is just one base distant, this may be a read error. No conserved phenylalanine or tryptophan is present at the end of the CDR3, so a read error is the likely explanation. CDR3 sequence: CAISNSVSGNTIYL. In nucleotides, the CDR3 is TGTGCCATCAGTAATAGTGTCTCTGGAAACACCATATATCTT. The chain couples TRBV10-3 to TRBJ1-3; unclear D gene. V was trimmed by 5 bases and J by 0 bases, leaving 8 bases between them. The CDR3 spans 14 residues. In germline, CDR1 is ENHRY, CDR2 SYGVKD.

The chain links TRBV6-2 or TRBV6-3 to TRBJ2-7, with D perhaps being TRBD1 or TRBD2 (6 bases each). CDR3 size: 18 residues. The germline CDR1 and CDR2 sequences are MNHEY and SVGEGT. The V gene lost 8 bases and the J gene lost 3 bases, with 29 bases spanning the gap. CDR3 DNA: TGTGCCAGCTTCTCGGGGCGGCAACCTCGTAGGGGGGTCTACGAGCAGTACGTC. It translates to CASFSGRQPRRGVYEQYV.

This clonotype was recorded many times. The chain carries TRBV10-3 and TRBJ1-5, with 10 bases identical to TRBD1. Germline loops: CDR1 ENHRY, CDR2 SYGVKD. The J segment lost 1 base and the V segment lost 8 bases, leaving 5 bases of the junction unmatched. The length of the CDR3 is 15 residues. The CDR3 loop reads CAIDRGLNSNQPQHF. The CDR3 nucleotides are TGTGCCATCGACAGGGGGCTTAACAGCAATCAGCCCCAGCATTTT.

This clonotype was seen many times. This rearrangement joins TRBV11-2 to TRBJ2-7; 14 bases map to TRBD2. J was trimmed by 4 bases and V by 5 bases; bases with no gene match: 13. This CDR3 is built from 18 residues. Per the germline V gene, CDR1 is SGHAT and CDR2 is FQNNGV. CDR3 DNA sequence: TGTGCCAGCAGCCTCGCCCGCCGGACTAGCGGGGGGCGGTACGAGCAGTACGTC. Translation gives CASSLARRTSGGRYEQYV.

This clonotype was observed at least ten times. The V gene is TRBV3-1, the J gene TRBJ2-2; D might be TRBD1 (5 bases). V was clipped by 2 bases and J by 7 bases, with 11 bases between them. The CDR3 covers 14 residues. Per germline, CDR1 LGHDT and CDR2 YNNKEL (reference sequence). This chain's CDR3 is CASSQRGADGELFF. The CDR3 DNA sequence: TGTGCCAGCAGCCAAAGGGGCGCCGACGGGGAGCTGTTTTTT.

This clonotype occurred many times. The CDR3 sequence is CASSSGQGRNEKLFF. The CDR3 nucleotides read TGTGCCAGCAGCTCGGGACAGGGACGTAATGAAAAACTGTTTTTT. V and J are TRBV7-2 and TRBJ1-4, with 9 bases fitting TRBD1. V trimming: 4 bases; J trimming: 4 bases; junction bases outside the gene matches: 4. CDR1 and CDR2 from the germline V gene are SGHTA and FQGNSA. CDR3 length: 15 amino acids. The whole variable domain, remainder taken from reference TRBV7-2 and TRBJ1-4, is GAGVSQSPSNKVTEKGKDVELRCDPISGHTALYWYRQSLGQGLEFLIYFQGNSAPDKSGLPSDRFSAERTGGSVSTLTIQRTQQEDSAVYLCASSSGQGRNEKLFFGSGTQLSVL.

This clonotype was seen ten or more times. The V gene is TRBV5-4, the J gene TRBJ2-3; 13 bases are shared with TRBD2. The CDR3 is 15 residues long. Germline V gene lookup returns CDR1 SGHNT and CDR2 YYREEE (reference sequence). V lost 4 bases, J lost 6 bases, and 5 bases stayed unmatched. The CDR3: CASSPTSGGGDTQYF. The CDR3 DNA sequence: TGTGCCAGCAGCCCCACTAGCGGGGGGGGCGATACGCAGTATTTT.

This clonotype was recorded at least ten times. CDR3 amino acids: CASSQGGSRGPNQPQHF. The CDR3 DNA reads as TGTGCCAGCAGCCAAGGAGGTAGCAGGGGACCCAATCAGCCCCAGCATTTT. The chain is built from TRBV3-1 and TRBJ1-5, with D maybe TRBD1 (6 bases). The germline CDR1 and CDR2 sequences are LGHDT and YNNKEL (reference sequence). CDR3 size: 17 residues. V lost 1 base to trimming and J lost 3 bases, with 16 bases between them.

This clonotype appeared many times. The rearrangement links TRBV11-2 to TRBJ2-5, with D possibly being TRBD1 (6 bases). The CDR3 totals 13 residues. V lost 2 bases to trimming and J lost 5 bases, with 9 bases between them. Germline values: CDR1 SGHAT, CDR2 FQNNGV. The CDR3 reads CASSLSTGETQYF. CDR3 DNA: TGTGCCAGCAGCTTATCCACAGGGGAGACCCAGTACTTC.